This TCR beta chain is drawn from a study of T cell changes during pregnancy in multiple sclerosis (dated by TCRdb to the late 2010s). For context, the study as a whole: The study looked at changes in the T cell repertoire across pregnancy in women with multiple sclerosis.

Comment on this clone: It has no known antigen specificity. No base-level quality is on record; no much larger clone is a single base apart.

The receptor library was made with the immunoSEQ multiplex PCR assay. TCRdb took this table from immuneACCESS and kept in-frame rearrangements with V and J called. Such tables lack part of the clones; where checked against another copy, unresolved V genes explain under half of the gap, and the rest is unexplained. The sample table holds more than 55,000 clones, of which 94% were seen once. Jointly, the top ten make up about 3% of the sample. The receptor was isolated from a female donor with multiple sclerosis, enrolled in a pregnancy study. Sequencing was performed on CD8+ T cells from peripheral blood mononuclear cells, taken in the third trimester of pregnancy.

The bases are TGTGCCAGCAGTTGGACAGGCGCAACTAATGAAAAACTGTTTTTT. It specifies CASSWTGATNEKLFF. The V and J genes are TRBV28 and TRBJ1-4, and 7 junctional nucleotides match TRBD1. Per the germline V gene, MDHEN is the CDR1 and SYDVKM is the CDR2. The CDR3 sequence holds 15 residues, the cysteine and phenylalanine included. Of the read, only the CDR3 DNA is kept; its 45 bases are in frame from base 1. Trimming accounts for 4 bases at V and 0 bases at J, while the number of junction bases matched to no gene is 2.